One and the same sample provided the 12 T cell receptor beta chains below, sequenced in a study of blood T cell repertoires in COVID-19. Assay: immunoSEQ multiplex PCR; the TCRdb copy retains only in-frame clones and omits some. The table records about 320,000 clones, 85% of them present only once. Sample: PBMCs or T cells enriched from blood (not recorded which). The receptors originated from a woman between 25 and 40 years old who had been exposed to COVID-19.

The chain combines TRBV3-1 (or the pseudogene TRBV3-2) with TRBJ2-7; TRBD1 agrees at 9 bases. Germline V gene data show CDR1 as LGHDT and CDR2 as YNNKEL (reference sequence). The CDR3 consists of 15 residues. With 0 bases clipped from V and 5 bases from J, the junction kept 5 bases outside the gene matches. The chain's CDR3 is CASSQEQGAKDEQYF. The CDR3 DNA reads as TGTGCCAGCAGCCAAGAACAGGGGGCTAAAGACGAGCAGTACTTC.

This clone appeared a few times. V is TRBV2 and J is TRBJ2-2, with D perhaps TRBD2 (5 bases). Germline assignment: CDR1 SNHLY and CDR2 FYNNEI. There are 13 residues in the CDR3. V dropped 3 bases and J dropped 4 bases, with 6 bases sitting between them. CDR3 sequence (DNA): TGTGCCAGCAGTGAGGGAGTCACCGGGGAGCTGTTTTTT. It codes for CASSEGVTGELFF.

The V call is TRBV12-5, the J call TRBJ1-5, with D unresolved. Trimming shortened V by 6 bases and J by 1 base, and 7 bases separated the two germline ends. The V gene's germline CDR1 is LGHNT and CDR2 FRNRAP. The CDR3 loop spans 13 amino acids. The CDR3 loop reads CASGLSSNQPQHF. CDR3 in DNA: TGTGCTAGTGGCTTGAGCAGCAATCAGCCCCAGCATTTT.

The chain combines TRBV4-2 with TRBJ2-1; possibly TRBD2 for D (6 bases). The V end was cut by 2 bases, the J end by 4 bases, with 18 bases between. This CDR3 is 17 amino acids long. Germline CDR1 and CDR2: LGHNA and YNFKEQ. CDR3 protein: CASSQKAGTDQYNEQFF. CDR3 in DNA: TGTGCCAGCAGCCAAAAGGCGGGAACGGACCAATACAATGAGCAGTTCTTC.

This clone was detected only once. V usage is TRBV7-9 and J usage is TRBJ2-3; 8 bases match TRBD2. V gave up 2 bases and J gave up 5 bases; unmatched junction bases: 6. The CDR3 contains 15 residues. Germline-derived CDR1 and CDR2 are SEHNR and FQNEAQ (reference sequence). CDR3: CASSLNSGVIDTQYF. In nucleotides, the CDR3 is TGTGCCAGCAGCTTAAATAGCGGGGTTATAGATACGCAGTATTTT.

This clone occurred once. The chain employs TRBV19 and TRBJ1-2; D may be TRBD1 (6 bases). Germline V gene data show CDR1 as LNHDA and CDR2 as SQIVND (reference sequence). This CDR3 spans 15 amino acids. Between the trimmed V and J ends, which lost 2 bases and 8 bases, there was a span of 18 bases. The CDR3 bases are TGTGCCAGTAGTATAAGGGCCAGGGGAAGTCAAGGCTACACCTTC. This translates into CASSIRARGSQGYTF.

The CDR3 coding sequence is TGCGCCAGCAGTCACGGGACTAGCGGGAGTTCCTTCTACGAGCAGTACTTC. Amino acids: CASSHGTSGSSFYEQYF. The chain is built from TRBV5-1 and TRBJ2-7; TRBD2 matches 14 bases. Germline CDR1 reads SGHRS; CDR2 reads YFSETQ. The CDR3 extends over 17 amino acids. Trimming removed 5 bases from V and 3 bases from J; junction bases left unmatched: 10.

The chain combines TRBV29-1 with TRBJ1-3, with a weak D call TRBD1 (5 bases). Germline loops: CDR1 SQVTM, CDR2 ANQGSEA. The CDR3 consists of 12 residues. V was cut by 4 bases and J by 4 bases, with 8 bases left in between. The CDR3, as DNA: TGCAGCGTTGTGGCAGGGGGAAACACCATATATTTT. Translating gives CSVVAGGNTIYF.

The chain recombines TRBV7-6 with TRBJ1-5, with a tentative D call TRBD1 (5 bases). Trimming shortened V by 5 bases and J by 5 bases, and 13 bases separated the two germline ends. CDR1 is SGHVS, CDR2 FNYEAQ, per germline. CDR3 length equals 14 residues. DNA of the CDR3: TGTGCCAGCAGCCGCAGGGCAGAGGATCAGCCCCAGCATTTT. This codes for CASSRRAEDQPQHF.

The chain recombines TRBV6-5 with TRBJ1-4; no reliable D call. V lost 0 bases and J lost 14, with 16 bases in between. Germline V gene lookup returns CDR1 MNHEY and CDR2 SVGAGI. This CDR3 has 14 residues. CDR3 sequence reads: CASSYSTRGFQLFF. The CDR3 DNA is TGTGCCAGCAGTTACTCGACCCGCGGTTTCCAGCTGTTTTTT.

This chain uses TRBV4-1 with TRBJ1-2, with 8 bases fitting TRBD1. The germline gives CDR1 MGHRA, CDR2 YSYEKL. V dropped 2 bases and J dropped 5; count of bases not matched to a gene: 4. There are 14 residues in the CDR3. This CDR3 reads CASSQLQGAYGYTF. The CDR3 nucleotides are TGCGCCAGCAGCCAACTGCAGGGGGCTTATGGCTACACCTTC.

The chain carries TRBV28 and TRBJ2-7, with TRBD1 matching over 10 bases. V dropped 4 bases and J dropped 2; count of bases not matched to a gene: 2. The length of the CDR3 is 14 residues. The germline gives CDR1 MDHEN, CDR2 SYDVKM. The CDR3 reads CASSWTGGAYEQYF. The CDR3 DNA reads TGTGCCAGCAGTTGGACAGGGGGAGCCTACGAGCAGTACTTC.